The clone carrying this T cell receptor beta chain was seen a few times. Its cognate antigen is unknown. From RNA transcripts, TCR beta CDR3 regions were amplified. Researchers ran a first-round RT-PCR on the TCR CDR3 using the HTBI primer set. One entry per CDR3 protein results from TCRdb running MiXCR on the multiplex PCR reads. The table records some 650,000 distinct CDR3 sequences, approximately 15% of them present only once. The record originates from a study of T cells in Graves' hyperthyroidism and ophthalmopathy. A NOSPECS grade of at least 4, a Clinical Activity Score of at least 3 and duration under 3 months were recorded in ophthalmopathy patients. Uncontrolled infection, other autoimmune disease, pregnancy and lactation each barred patients from inclusion. Findings of the study overall: Ophthalmopathy onset followed model prediction by a median roughly six months.

This CDR3 contains 14 residues. V was trimmed by 6 bases and J by 4 bases, leaving 14 bases between them. The germline V gene has CDR1 MDHEN and CDR2 SYDVKM. Sequencing was performed on blood. The source is a woman in her forties with Graves' ophthalmopathy. This chain joins TRBV28 and TRBJ2-3, with D possibly TRBD2 on 6 matching bases. The CDR3 nucleotides are TGTGCCAGCAGCGCGGGACCTACAGCAGATACGCAGTATTTT. Translating gives CASSAGPTADTQYF. The full variable domain, in which reference TRBV28 and TRBJ2-3 provide the parts outside the CDR3, is DVKVTQSSRYLVKRTGEKVFLECVQDMDHENMFWYRQDPGLGLRLIYFSYDVKMKEKGDIPEGYSVSREKKERFSLILESASTNQTSMYLCASSAGPTADTQYFGPGTRLTVL.